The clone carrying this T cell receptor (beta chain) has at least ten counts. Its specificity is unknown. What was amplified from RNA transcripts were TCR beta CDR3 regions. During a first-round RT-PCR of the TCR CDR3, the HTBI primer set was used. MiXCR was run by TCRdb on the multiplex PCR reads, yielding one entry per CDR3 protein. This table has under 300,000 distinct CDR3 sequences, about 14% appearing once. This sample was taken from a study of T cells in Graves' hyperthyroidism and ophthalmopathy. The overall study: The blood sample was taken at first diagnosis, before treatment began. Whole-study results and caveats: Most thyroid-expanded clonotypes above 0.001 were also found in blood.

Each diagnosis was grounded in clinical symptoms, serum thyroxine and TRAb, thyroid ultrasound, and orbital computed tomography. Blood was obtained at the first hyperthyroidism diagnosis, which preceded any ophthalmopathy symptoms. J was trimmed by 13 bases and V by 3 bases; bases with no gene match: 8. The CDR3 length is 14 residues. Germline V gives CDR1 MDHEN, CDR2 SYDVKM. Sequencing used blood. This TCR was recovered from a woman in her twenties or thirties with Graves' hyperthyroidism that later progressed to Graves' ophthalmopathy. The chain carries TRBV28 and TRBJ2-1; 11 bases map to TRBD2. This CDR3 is CASSFNLAGGEQFF. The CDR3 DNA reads TGTGCCAGCAGTTTTAACTTAGCGGGAGGGGAACAGTTCTTC.